Listed below are T cell receptor beta chains from one sample, sequenced in a study of vaccination and CD4 T cells after COVID-19. TCRdb processed the PCR reads anew with MiXCR; each CDR3 protein has one entry. This table has over 15,000 distinct CDR3 sequences, 40% to 55% appearing once. No antigen is known for these receptors. Source: CD4+ T cells from blood, cultured in vitro, taken after SARS-CoV-2 vaccination. The receptors come from a human donor who had recovered from COVID-19. The CDR3 runs from the conserved cysteine through the conserved F or W. The D gene is left open where the match is weak. Size tells how often a clone was seen (once, few, many) or the class of an expanded clone, and some rows leave it out.

v_gene: TRBV12-3/TRBV12-4; d_gene: .; j_gene: TRBJ1-2; abundance: .; CDR3nt: TGTGCCAGCAGGCCCCCGGGACTGGGAGGCTACACCTTC; CDR3aa: CASRPPGLGGYTF
v_gene: TRBV6-2/TRBV6-3; d_gene: .; j_gene: TRBJ1-1; abundance: .; CDR3nt: TGTGCCAGCAATCCCAGGGCTACGAACACTGAAGCTTTCTTT; CDR3aa: CASNPRATNTEAFF
v_gene: TRBV27; d_gene: .; j_gene: TRBJ1-1; abundance: .; CDR3nt: TGTGCCAGCACCCTAAACGGGCAGGCGGACACTGAAGCTTTCTTT; CDR3aa: CASTLNGQADTEAFF
v_gene: TRBV6-5; d_gene: TRBD1; j_gene: TRBJ1-3; abundance: .; CDR3nt: TGTGCCAGCAGTTACTCAACGCGGGACAGAGAGATATATTTT; CDR3aa: CASSYSTRDREIYF
v_gene: TRBV27; d_gene: .; j_gene: TRBJ1-2; abundance: few; CDR3nt: TGTGCCAGCAGTTCGCAAAACCGGAGAGGCTACACCTTC; CDR3aa: CASSSQNRRGYTF
v_gene: TRBV28; d_gene: TRBD1; j_gene: TRBJ2-5; abundance: few; CDR3nt: TGTGCCAGCAGTTTAGTTAGGACAGGGTCGTTAGAGACCCAGTACTTC; CDR3aa: CASSLVRTGSLETQYF
v_gene: TRBV6-2/TRBV6-3; d_gene: .; j_gene: TRBJ2-2; abundance: .; CDR3nt: TGTGCCAGCAGTTACTCGAAAATCGGGGAGCTGTTTTTT; CDR3aa: CASSYSKIGELFF
v_gene: TRBV6-1; d_gene: TRBD1; j_gene: TRBJ1-1; abundance: .; CDR3nt: TGTGCCAGCCGCACTCCAGGGGGCTCCACTGAAGCTTTCTTT; CDR3aa: CASRTPGGSTEAFF
v_gene: TRBV20-1; d_gene: .; j_gene: TRBJ1-1; abundance: .; CDR3nt: TGCAGTGCTAGAGATTCGTCCAGGGTGCTTGAAGCTTTCTTT; CDR3aa: CSARDSSRVLEAFF
v_gene: TRBV20-1; d_gene: TRBD2; j_gene: TRBJ2-7; abundance: .; CDR3nt: TGCAGTGCTGACCGCGGGGGGGGCAGAGGCGAGCAGTACTTC; CDR3aa: CSADRGGGRGEQYF
v_gene: TRBV28; d_gene: .; j_gene: TRBJ1-1; abundance: .; CDR3nt: TGTGCCAGCAGTTTATTGAACACTGAAGCTTTCTTT; CDR3aa: CASSLLNTEAFF
v_gene: TRBV20-1; d_gene: TRBD1; j_gene: TRBJ1-1; abundance: .; CDR3nt: TGCAGTGCTAGGAATAGGGGGCTAACTGAAGCTTTCTTT; CDR3aa: CSARNRGLTEAFF
v_gene: TRBV30; d_gene: .; j_gene: TRBJ2-7; abundance: few; CDR3nt: TGTGCCTGGAGCGAGGGGCCACTGGAGTGGGAGCAGTACTTC; CDR3aa: CAWSEGPLEWEQYF
v_gene: TRBV12-3/TRBV12-4; d_gene: TRBD1; j_gene: TRBJ2-5; abundance: once; CDR3nt: TGTGCCAGCAGAAGGACAGGCTCGGAGACCCAGTACTTC; CDR3aa: CASRRTGSETQYF
v_gene: TRBV5-4; d_gene: TRBD1; j_gene: TRBJ2-7; abundance: .; CDR3nt: TGTGCCAGCAGCTTGGACAGGGGCTCCTACGAGCAGTACTTC; CDR3aa: CASSLDRGSYEQYF
v_gene: TRBV27; d_gene: .; j_gene: TRBJ1-5; abundance: few; CDR3nt: TGTGCCAGCAGTTTTAAATTCTTGGGCAGCCTGGAAACGCCCCAGCATTTT; CDR3aa: CASSFKFLGSLETPQHF
v_gene: TRBV27; d_gene: .; j_gene: TRBJ2-6; abundance: few; CDR3nt: TGTGCCAGCAGCCCGCATTTAGGGGCGCCATTATCTGGGGCCAACGTCCTGACTTTC; CDR3aa: CASSPHLGAPLSGANVLTF